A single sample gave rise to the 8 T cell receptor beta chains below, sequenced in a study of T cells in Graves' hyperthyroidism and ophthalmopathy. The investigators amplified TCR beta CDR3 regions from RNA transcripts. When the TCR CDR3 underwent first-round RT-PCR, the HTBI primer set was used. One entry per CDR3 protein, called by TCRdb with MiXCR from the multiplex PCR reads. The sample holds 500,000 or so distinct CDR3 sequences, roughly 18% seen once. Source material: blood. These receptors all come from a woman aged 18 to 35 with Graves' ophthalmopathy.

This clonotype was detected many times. The chain's CDR3 is CASSQEQRGNADTQYF. DNA of the CDR3: TGCGCCAGCAGCCAAGAACAGCGCGGGAACGCAGATACGCAGTATTTT. The chain recombines TRBV4-1 with TRBJ2-3; weak D call: TRBD2 (6 bases). The V gene lost 0 bases and the J gene lost 4 bases, with 14 bases spanning the gap. CDR3 length: 16 residues. Germline CDR1 and CDR2: MGHRA and YSYEKL.

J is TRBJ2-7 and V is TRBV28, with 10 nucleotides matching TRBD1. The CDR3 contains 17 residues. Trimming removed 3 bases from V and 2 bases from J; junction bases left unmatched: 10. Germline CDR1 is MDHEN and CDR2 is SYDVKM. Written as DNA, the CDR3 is TGTGCCAGCAGTTTGTCAAGGACAGGGGGGACGGCCTACGAGCAGTACTTC. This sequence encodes CASSLSRTGGTAYEQYF. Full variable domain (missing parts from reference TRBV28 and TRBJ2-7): DVKVTQSSRYLVKRTGEKVFLECVQDMDHENMFWYRQDPGLGLRLIYFSYDVKMKEKGDIPEGYSVSREKKERFSLILESASTNQTSMYLCASSLSRTGGTAYEQYFGPGTRLTVT.

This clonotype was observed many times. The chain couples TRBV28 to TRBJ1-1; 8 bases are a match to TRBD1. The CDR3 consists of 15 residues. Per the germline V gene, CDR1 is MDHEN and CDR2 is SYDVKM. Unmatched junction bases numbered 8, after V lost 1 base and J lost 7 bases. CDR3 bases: TGTGCCAGCAGTTTATTAGCCAGGGGGCGAGGTGAAGCTTTCTTT. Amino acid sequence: CASSLLARGRGEAFF.

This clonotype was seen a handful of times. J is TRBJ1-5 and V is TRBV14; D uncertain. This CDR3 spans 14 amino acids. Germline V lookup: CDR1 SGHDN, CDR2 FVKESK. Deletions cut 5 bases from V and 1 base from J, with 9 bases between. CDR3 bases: TGTGCCAGCAGCAAAAGTTTCAGCAATCAGCCCCAGCATTTT. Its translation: CASSKSFSNQPQHF.

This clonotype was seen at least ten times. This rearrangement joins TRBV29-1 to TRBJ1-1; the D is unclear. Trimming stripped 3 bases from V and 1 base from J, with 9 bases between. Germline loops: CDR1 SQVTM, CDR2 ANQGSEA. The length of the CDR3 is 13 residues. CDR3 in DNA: TGCAGCGTTGAGTACGGTCGGAACACTGAAGCTTTCTTT. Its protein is CSVEYGRNTEAFF.

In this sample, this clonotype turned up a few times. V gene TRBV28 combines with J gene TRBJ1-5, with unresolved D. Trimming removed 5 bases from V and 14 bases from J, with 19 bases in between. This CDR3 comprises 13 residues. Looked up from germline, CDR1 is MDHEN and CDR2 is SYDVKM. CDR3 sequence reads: CASSQTRRTSKHF. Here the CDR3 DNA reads TGTGCCAGCAGTCAAACCCGCCGGACGTCAAAGCATTTT.

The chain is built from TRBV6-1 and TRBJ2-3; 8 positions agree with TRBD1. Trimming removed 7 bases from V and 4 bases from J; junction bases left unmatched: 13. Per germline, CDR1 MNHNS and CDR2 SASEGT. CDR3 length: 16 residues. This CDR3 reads CASIKGPGGIADTQYF. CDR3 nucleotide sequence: TGTGCCAGCATAAAAGGTCCAGGGGGCATCGCAGATACGCAGTATTTT.

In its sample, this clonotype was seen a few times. The CDR3 nucleotides are TGTGCCAGTAGCCGACAGTCCCAGGGGAATCAGCCCCAGCATTTT. It encodes CASSRQSQGNQPQHF. The V call is TRBV19, the J call TRBJ1-5, with D possibly being TRBD1 (6 bases). This CDR3 is built from 15 residues. V lost 6 bases and J lost 4, with 16 bases in between. Germline V gives CDR1 LNHDA, CDR2 SQIVND (reference sequence).